Included here is one T cell receptor (beta chain) sequence, with context. The data were obtained in a study of T cell changes during pregnancy in multiple sclerosis. Only in-frame clones appear in the TCRdb table, and some are missing; sequencing was by immunoSEQ multiplex PCR. This repertoire shows tens of thousands of clones, about 91% found once; its top ten account for about 0.88%. Germline-derived CDR1 and CDR2 are SGHNT and YYREEE (reference sequence). The CDR3 length is 16 residues. V was pared by 0 bases and J by 4 bases, with 6 bases of the junction left unmatched. J is TRBJ2-7 and V is TRBV5-4; 11 bases align to TRBD2. The clonotype comes from a female donor with multiple sclerosis, enrolled in a pregnancy study. The material was peripheral blood, obtained before pregnancy. Here the CDR3 DNA reads TGTGCCAGCAGCTTGGACCCTAGCGGGGGGAAATACGAGCAGTACTTC. Protein sequence: CASSLDPSGGKYEQYF.